This T cell receptor (beta chain) was sequenced during a study of CD8 T cells in ankylosing spondylitis (TCRdb year 2017). Concerning the study at large: To find TCR variants linked to disease, the study profiled T cell receptor beta repertoires in ankylosing spondylitis patients and healthy donors. Peripheral blood samples were taken, and synovial fluid was additionally collected from ankylosing spondylitis patients. In total, the full study cohort was made up of some 100 healthy donors and approximately 24 ankylosing spondylitis patients.

What the work shows at the level of the full study, not this receptor alone: The disease-linked clones were reported to be significantly enriched in matched synovial fluid samples from ankylosing spondylitis patients. Blood from ankylosing spondylitis patients appeared to be characterized by a TCR beta motif composed of eight highly homologous amino acid variants. Some motif variants had previously been reported in the synovial fluid and blood of reactive arthritis patients, which suggests shared mechanisms of disease initiation. The disease-linked clones had a CD8+ phenotype and were found at relatively low frequencies in peripheral blood.

Here V drops 3 bases and J drops 8 bases, and the junction holds 7 bases not matched to any gene. CDR1 and CDR2 are read off the germline V gene as SQVTM and ANQGSEA. The CDR3 measures 15 amino acids from cysteine to phenylalanine. The DNA shown is the 45-base CDR3, in frame from base 1. This clonotype has ten or more counts. Its antigen has not been determined. No qualities accompany the bases; no much larger clone lies one base away. Sequencing took place on an Illumina HiSeq 2500. TCR beta libraries were prepared by quantitative 5'-RACE with molecular barcodes. The authors' pipeline ran thus. To identify disease-linked TCR variants, a new computational method was used, one built on a probabilistic model of VDJ rearrangement. TCRdb cleaned the public reads at Q25 with fastp, built clones with MiXCR and kept in-frame beta chains. Entries that share a CDR3 protein sequence are merged under the most common genes and DNA. The V and J calls shown here were made by TCRdb, not taken from the authors' results. For this sample the table gives about 460,000 distinct CDR3 sequences, of which approximately 5.3% were detected only once. The leading ten clones occupy 3% to 4% of the sample.

The receptor was derived from a male donor with ankylosing spondylitis. The V and J segments used are TRBV29-1 and TRBJ2-1; TRBD2 fits 13 bases in the junction. The sample was blood, either unsorted or a sorted T cell fraction (not recorded which). The CDR3 corresponds to CSVETSGRIGDEQFF. Read as DNA, the sequence is TGCAGCGTTGAGACTAGCGGGAGGATAGGAGATGAGCAGTTCTTC.